Listed below are T cell receptor beta chains from one sample, sequenced in a study of shared clonotypes between healthy human individuals. The repertoire was sequenced with immunoSEQ multiplex PCR; TCRdb's copy has only in-frame clones and lacks some. Counted here are a few million clones, over 85% occurring once; the ten biggest clones make up over 0.12%. Sequencing was performed on naive CD4+ T cells sorted from blood. These receptors came from a man aged 18 to 35 in good health. Both conserved end residues are part of each CDR3. Each record gives: clone size, J gene, D gene, V gene, CDR3 protein, CDR3 DNA. D genes are given only for firm matches. Rows may omit the clone size; those that give it use once, few, many or a size class.

abundance: -
j_gene: TRBJ1-2
d_gene: -
v_gene: TRBV10-3
CDR3aa: CAISVTANYGYTF
CDR3nt: TGTGCCATCAGTGTGACAGCTAACTATGGCTACACCTTC

abundance: -
j_gene: TRBJ2-7
d_gene: -
v_gene: TRBV11-2
CDR3aa: CASSPIAGRYEQYF
CDR3nt: TGTGCCAGCAGCCCCATCGCAGGTCGTTACGAGCAGTACTTC

abundance: -
j_gene: TRBJ2-2
d_gene: TRBD2
v_gene: TRBV19
CDR3aa: CASSRGLAGVGELFF
CDR3nt: TGTGCCAGTAGTAGGGGCCTAGCGGGAGTCGGGGAGCTGTTTTTT

abundance: once
j_gene: TRBJ1-1
d_gene: -
v_gene: TRBV11-2
CDR3aa: CASSLFSGNTEAFF
CDR3nt: TGTGCCAGCAGCTTATTTTCCGGGAACACTGAAGCTTTCTTT

abundance: -
j_gene: TRBJ1-5
d_gene: -
v_gene: TRBV2
CDR3aa: CASRPTQGSSNQPQHF
CDR3nt: TGTGCCAGCAGGCCGACCCAGGGGTCAAGCAATCAGCCCCAGCATTTT

abundance: once
j_gene: TRBJ2-7
d_gene: TRBD2
v_gene: TRBV19
CDR3aa: CASSLAQLAGSEQYF
CDR3nt: TGTGCCAGTAGTTTGGCCCAACTAGCGGGCTCCGAGCAGTACTTC

abundance: -
j_gene: TRBJ1-2
d_gene: -
v_gene: TRBV20-1
CDR3aa: CSALSGYTF
CDR3nt: TGCAGTGCTCTTTCGGGGTACACCTTC

abundance: -
j_gene: TRBJ1-1
d_gene: -
v_gene: TRBV5-1
CDR3aa: CASSLAAGRNTEAFF
CDR3nt: TGCGCCAGCAGCTTGGCCGCAGGCCGAAACACTGAAGCTTTCTTT

abundance: once
j_gene: TRBJ1-2
d_gene: TRBD1
v_gene: TRBV5-4
CDR3aa: CASSKGQGGYGYTF
CDR3nt: TGTGCCAGCAGCAAAGGACAGGGCGGGTATGGCTACACCTTC

abundance: -
j_gene: TRBJ1-4
d_gene: -
v_gene: TRBV19
CDR3aa: CASSTGGSGTNEKLFF
CDR3nt: TGTGCCAGTAGTACTGGAGGGAGTGGGACTAATGAAAAACTGTTTTTT

abundance: -
j_gene: TRBJ2-7
d_gene: -
v_gene: TRBV6-1
CDR3aa: CASGRGDYEQYF
CDR3nt: TGTGCCAGCGGCAGGGGAGACTACGAGCAGTACTTC

abundance: -
j_gene: TRBJ2-1
d_gene: -
v_gene: TRBV6-5
CDR3aa: CASRTLRSSYNEQFF
CDR3nt: TGTGCCAGCAGAACTCTAAGGAGCTCCTACAATGAGCAGTTCTTC

abundance: -
j_gene: TRBJ2-6
d_gene: -
v_gene: TRBV13
CDR3aa: CASSLRGNGANVLTF
CDR3nt: TGTGCCAGCAGCCTACGGGGTAATGGGGCCAACGTCCTGACTTTC

abundance: -
j_gene: TRBJ1-1
d_gene: -
v_gene: TRBV7-9
CDR3aa: CASSLEVSVAEAFF
CDR3nt: TGTGCCAGCAGCTTAGAGGTCTCGGTGGCTGAAGCTTTCTTT

abundance: -
j_gene: TRBJ2-7
d_gene: -
v_gene: TRBV11-2
CDR3aa: CASSLDRLDPEQYF
CDR3nt: TGTGCCAGCAGCTTAGATAGGCTAGACCCCGAGCAGTACTTC

abundance: -
j_gene: TRBJ2-4
d_gene: -
v_gene: TRBV13
CDR3aa: CASSLGRGGNIQYF
CDR3nt: TGTGCCAGCAGCTTGGGCAGGGGTGGCAACATTCAGTACTTC

abundance: few
j_gene: TRBJ1-2
d_gene: -
v_gene: TRBV6-5
CDR3aa: CASSYDRGHGYTF
CDR3nt: TGTGCCAGCAGTTACGATCGGGGACATGGCTACACCTTC

abundance: -
j_gene: TRBJ1-2
d_gene: -
v_gene: TRBV29-1
CDR3aa: CSVRGNYGYTF
CDR3nt: TGCAGCGTGAGGGGGAACTATGGCTACACCTTC

abundance: -
j_gene: TRBJ2-5
d_gene: -
v_gene: TRBV7-2
CDR3aa: CASSLLQGPAETQYF
CDR3nt: TGTGCCAGCAGCCTACTACAGGGACCAGCTGAGACCCAGTACTTC

abundance: -
j_gene: TRBJ1-3
d_gene: -
v_gene: TRBV2
CDR3aa: CASRIATGGNTIYF
CDR3nt: TGTGCCAGCAGGATAGCGACTGGTGGAAACACCATATATTTT

abundance: once
j_gene: TRBJ1-4
d_gene: -
v_gene: TRBV28
CDR3aa: CASRLAGGTEKLFF
CDR3nt: TGTGCCAGCAGGCTCGCGGGAGGGACTGAAAAACTGTTTTTT

abundance: -
j_gene: TRBJ1-2
d_gene: -
v_gene: TRBV19
CDR3aa: CASSIGVTVLANYGYTF
CDR3nt: TGTGCCAGTAGTATAGGGGTGACAGTCCTTGCTAACTATGGCTACACCTTC

abundance: few
j_gene: TRBJ2-7
d_gene: -
v_gene: TRBV21-1
CDR3aa: CASSKEGGSSYEQYF
CDR3nt: TGTGCCAGCAGCAAAGAGGGCGGGAGCTCCTACGAGCAGTACTTC

abundance: -
j_gene: TRBJ2-7
d_gene: TRBD1
v_gene: TRBV10-3
CDR3aa: CAIRTGTYEQYF
CDR3nt: TGTGCCATCCGGACAGGCACCTACGAGCAGTACTTC

abundance: once
j_gene: TRBJ1-3
d_gene: TRBD1
v_gene: TRBV5-1
CDR3aa: CASSLDGTVVGNTIYF
CDR3nt: TGCGCCAGCAGCTTGGATGGGACAGTGGTTGGAAACACCATATATTTT

abundance: once
j_gene: TRBJ2-1
d_gene: TRBD1
v_gene: TRBV5-6
CDR3aa: CASSSRDRGREQFF
CDR3nt: TGTGCCAGCAGCTCTAGGGACAGAGGAAGGGAGCAGTTCTTC

abundance: -
j_gene: TRBJ2-6
d_gene: -
v_gene: TRBV11-2
CDR3aa: CASSTPDSSNVLTF
CDR3nt: TGTGCCAGCAGCACACCGGACAGCTCCAACGTCCTGACTTTC

abundance: once
j_gene: TRBJ1-2
d_gene: -
v_gene: TRBV4-3
CDR3aa: CASSQDSEAEANYGYTF
CDR3nt: TGCGCCAGCAGCCAAGATTCGGAGGCAGAAGCTAACTATGGCTACACCTTC

abundance: -
j_gene: TRBJ1-2
d_gene: TRBD1
v_gene: TRBV6-1
CDR3aa: CASSELGQGVYGYTF
CDR3nt: TGTGCCAGCAGTGAGTTAGGACAGGGGGTCTATGGCTACACCTTC

abundance: -
j_gene: TRBJ1-3
d_gene: TRBD1
v_gene: TRBV5-6
CDR3aa: CASSLDQGEVSGNTIYF
CDR3nt: TGTGCCAGCAGCTTGGACCAGGGGGAAGTCTCTGGAAACACCATATATTTT

abundance: -
j_gene: TRBJ2-5
d_gene: -
v_gene: TRBV6-1
CDR3aa: CASSDESGETQYF
CDR3nt: TGTGCCAGCAGTGATGAGTCGGGGGAGACCCAGTACTTC

abundance: -
j_gene: TRBJ2-1
d_gene: -
v_gene: TRBV5-4
CDR3aa: CASSLAMGRGDHEQFF
CDR3nt: TGTGCCAGCAGCTTGGCCATGGGCCGAGGGGACCATGAGCAGTTCTTC

abundance: -
j_gene: TRBJ2-2
d_gene: -
v_gene: TRBV5-4
CDR3aa: CASSFKRSNTGELFF
CDR3nt: TGTGCCAGCAGCTTTAAGCGATCGAACACCGGGGAGCTGTTTTTT

abundance: -
j_gene: TRBJ2-2
d_gene: -
v_gene: TRBV7-9
CDR3aa: CASSFRASNTGELFF
CDR3nt: TGTGCCAGCAGCTTCCGGGCCTCGAACACCGGGGAGCTGTTTTTT

abundance: once
j_gene: TRBJ1-2
d_gene: TRBD1
v_gene: TRBV4-1
CDR3aa: CASSPTGGAGYTF
CDR3nt: TGCGCCAGCAGCCCCACAGGGGGCGCCGGCTACACCTTC

abundance: -
j_gene: TRBJ2-3
d_gene: -
v_gene: TRBV6-6
CDR3aa: CASTYGRNTDTQYF
CDR3nt: TGTGCCAGCACCTATGGACGGAACACAGATACGCAGTATTTT

abundance: once
j_gene: TRBJ2-5
d_gene: -
v_gene: TRBV7-2
CDR3aa: CASSLQGLQETQYF
CDR3nt: TGTGCCAGCAGCTTACAGGGTCTCCAAGAGACCCAGTACTTC

abundance: -
j_gene: TRBJ2-7
d_gene: -
v_gene: TRBV28
CDR3aa: CASSRHGGYEQYF
CDR3nt: TGTGCCAGCAGTCGTCATGGGGGCTACGAGCAGTACTTC

abundance: -
j_gene: TRBJ1-6
d_gene: -
v_gene: TRBV11-1
CDR3aa: CASSLGFDSPLHF
CDR3nt: TGTGCCAGCAGCTTGGGGTTTGATTCACCCCTCCACTTT

abundance: -
j_gene: TRBJ1-6
d_gene: -
v_gene: TRBV5-4
CDR3aa: CASSLGGLGQSYNSPLHF
CDR3nt: TGTGCCAGCAGCTTGGGGGGGCTCGGCCAGAGTTATAATTCACCCCTCCACTTT

abundance: -
j_gene: TRBJ1-4
d_gene: -
v_gene: TRBV2
CDR3aa: CASTSFLATNEKLFF
CDR3nt: TGTGCCAGCACCTCTTTTCTTGCAACTAATGAAAAACTGTTTTTT

abundance: -
j_gene: TRBJ1-1
d_gene: -
v_gene: TRBV21-1
CDR3aa: CASSNSSKAEPWREAFF
CDR3nt: TGTGCCAGCAGCAACTCGTCTAAAGCGGAGCCGTGGAGAGAAGCTTTCTTT